These T cell receptor beta chains were read from a single sample in a study of shared clonotypes between healthy human individuals. Sequencing used immunoSEQ multiplex PCR; TCRdb keeps in-frame clones, though not all of them. The repertoire holds about 2.2 million clones, 93% seen once, with 1.5% to 2% in the top ten. The sequencing sample was made of naive CD8+ T cells from PBMCs. The receptors were sampled from a man aged 18 to 30 in good health. Some clones in this sample may be carry-over from other donors' samples. The conserved cysteine and the conserved F or W are not part of the CDR3 here. D genes are given only for firm matches.

V gene,D gene,J gene,CDR3 protein
TRBV27,TRBD1,TRBJ2-7,ASSLRQGKREQY
TRBV7-9,.,TRBJ2-7,ASSPPFAGTGNYEQY
TRBV13,.,TRBJ2-1,ASSLGGGSYNEQF
TRBV7-2,.,TRBJ2-7,ASSVYVTLYEQY
TRBV7-3,TRBD1,TRBJ2-1,ASSWDRDEQF
TRBV5-4,.,TRBJ1-1,ASSYKNTEAF
TRBV6-5,.,TRBJ2-2,ASRPFNTGELF
TRBV4-3,.,TRBJ1-1,ASSLFKVDTEAF
TRBV13,TRBD1,TRBJ1-1,ASSSRDRARLAF
TRBV7-9,.,TRBJ2-7,ASSPSLVDEQY
TRBV14,.,TRBJ2-7,ASSPLEGRRYEQY
TRBV11-2,.,TRBJ2-7,ASSLETAPLTYEQY
TRBV6-5,.,TRBJ2-7,ASSYGRWAVSYEQY
TRBV4-1,.,TRBJ2-7,ASSLLPDSRAGEQY
TRBV30,TRBD1,TRBJ1-1,AWSRQGMGTEAF
TRBV4-3,.,TRBJ2-7,ASSPAGAGYYEQY
TRBV2,TRBD1,TRBJ2-1,ASSAPDRSSYNEQF
TRBV27,TRBD2,TRBJ2-1,ASSYGLSNSGSSYNEQF
TRBV9,.,TRBJ2-7,ASSTGLSVYEQY
TRBV15,.,TRBJ1-1,ATSSRDPRGTF
TRBV30,TRBD2,TRBJ2-3,AWSSRLAGGPDTQY
TRBV28,TRBD1,TRBJ2-4,ASSLAGGQNIQY
TRBV9,TRBD1,TRBJ2-1,ASSAGDSRYNEQF
TRBV7-9,.,TRBJ2-1,ASLRGIYNEQF
TRBV21-1,.,TRBJ1-1,ASSKGMAANTEAF
TRBV6-1,TRBD1,TRBJ1-5,ASSSRTGPNQPQH
TRBV10-3,.,TRBJ1-2,AITSDRYGYT
TRBV28,TRBD1,TRBJ1-1,ASSLQRGQGRPEAF
TRBV5-1,TRBD2,TRBJ2-7,ASSPGLAGTYEQY
TRBV28,.,TRBJ2-7,ASSPYREPGEQY
TRBV6-6,.,TRBJ2-1,ASSVDGSSYNEQF
TRBV28,TRBD1,TRBJ2-1,ASSFRDSLYNEQF
TRBV7-9,.,TRBJ2-5,ASSFDGETQY
TRBV19,TRBD1,TRBJ1-2,ASRTGGQGYT
TRBV11-2,.,TRBJ1-3,ASSSGVHSGNTIY
TRBV11-2,TRBD2,TRBJ2-7,ASSFPAGGDFKQY
TRBV2,TRBD2,TRBJ2-1,ASSDGTSGTYNEQF
TRBV13,.,TRBJ2-3,ASRPFRDSYTDTQY
TRBV7-2,TRBD2,TRBJ2-1,ASSLSGEGLNEQF
TRBV19,.,TRBJ1-2,ASSMGSGSNYGYT
TRBV4-2,.,TRBJ1-1,ASSQAPPSEAF
TRBV28,TRBD2,TRBJ2-3,ASSLREGPQTSTDTQY
TRBV4-3,.,TRBJ2-6,ASSQDRVRGANVLT
TRBV4-1,TRBD2,TRBJ2-7,ASSPNSGRGYEQY
TRBV9,TRBD1,TRBJ2-7,ASSGSGTGAYEQY
TRBV2,.,TRBJ2-2,ASSELSPPTGELF
TRBV15,TRBD2,TRBJ2-7,ATSRERGASYEQY
TRBV4-1,.,TRBJ2-1,ASSQAASRGLGNEQF
TRBV30,.,TRBJ1-1,AWSRSRGTEAF
TRBV29-1,.,TRBJ2-5,SVRQNARATETQY
TRBV11-2,.,TRBJ1-2,ASSLGATGNYGYT
TRBV4-1,.,TRBJ2-7,ASSQEAGGRYEQY
TRBV27,.,TRBJ1-1,ASSLNGPQGRNSTEAF